Each of the 17 T cell receptor beta chains below was sequenced from the same sample in a study of cytomegalovirus exposure and HLA in healthy donors (dated by TCRdb to about 2017). Library creation used the immunoSEQ multiplex PCR assay. For the multiplex PCR, a mixture combining 60 forward primers for TCR Vbeta segments and 13 reverse primers for TCR Jbeta segments was used. TCRdb holds this immuneACCESS table with in-frame rearrangements only. Some clones are missing; in checked studies, unresolved V genes explain under half, and the rest has no known cause. This sample holds about 210,000 clones; 75% to 90% were observed only once. In total, the top ten clones hold less than 0.4% of the sample. What was sequenced was PBMCs. These receptors were collected from a woman aged 30 to 39 in good health and CMV-seronegative.

The rearrangement joins TRBV7-9 to TRBJ1-1; D unresolved. The CDR3 extends over 13 amino acids. Germline lookup yields CDR1 SEHNR and CDR2 FQNEAQ (reference sequence). V lost 5 bases to trimming and J lost 7 bases, with 14 bases between them. CDR3 nucleotide sequence: TGTGCCAGCAGCCGAACTCCGGGATATGAAGCTTTCTTT. It specifies CASSRTPGYEAFF.

The rearrangement joins TRBV18 to TRBJ2-6; 7 positions match TRBD1. This CDR3 is 15 amino acids long. CDR1 and CDR2 (germline): KGHSH, LQKENI. With V trimmed by 5 bases and J by 2 bases, 3 bases remained unmatched. In DNA form, the CDR3 reads TGTGCCAGCTCAAGCCAGGGGGCTGGGGCCAACGTCCTGACTTTC. Translation gives CASSSQGAGANVLTF. Filled out from reference TRBV18 and TRBJ2-6, the complete variable domain reads NAGVMQNPRHLVRRRGQEARLRCSPMKGHSHVYWYRQLPEEGLKFMVYLQKENIIDESGMPKERFSAEFPKEGPSILRIQQVVRGDSAAYFCASSSQGAGANVLTFGAGSRLTVL.

The chain uses TRBV19 and TRBJ2-3, with a tentative D call TRBD1 (6 bases). CDR1 is LNHDA, CDR2 SQIVND, per germline (reference sequence). Deletions cut 3 bases from V and 3 bases from J, with 13 bases between. This CDR3 is 15 amino acids long. This CDR3 is CASSIHRDGTDTQYF. For the CDR3, the DNA is TGTGCCAGTAGTATTCACAGGGATGGAACAGATACGCAGTATTTT.

This clone showed up just once. The sample carries other DNA sequences with the same CDR3. Here the CDR3 reads CASSLGGYEQYF. CDR3 DNA sequence: TGTGCCAGCAGTTTAGGGGGGTACGAGCAGTACTTC. The chain is built from TRBV27 and TRBJ2-7, with D maybe TRBD2 (6 bases). V dropped 2 bases and J dropped 4 bases, with 6 bases sitting between them. CDR1 and CDR2 (germline): MNHEY, SMNVEV (reference sequence). The CDR3 extends over 12 amino acids.

The chain joins TRBV5-1 to TRBJ1-1; TRBD1 is a possible D gene (5 bases). V was cut by 4 bases and J by 3 bases, with 13 bases left in between. Germline V lookup: CDR1 SGHRS, CDR2 YFSETQ. The CDR3 contains 14 residues. CDR3 sequence reads: CASSPGTPDTEAFF. CDR3 coding DNA: TGCGCCAGCAGCCCGGGGACTCCGGACACTGAAGCTTTCTTT.

J is TRBJ2-6 and V is TRBV6-6, with TRBD1 matching over 9 bases. This CDR3 is 16 amino acids long. Germline loops: CDR1 MNHNY, CDR2 SVGAGI (reference sequence). The junction had 1 base not matched to a gene; V was cut back by 2 bases and J by 2 bases. CDR3 nucleotide sequence: TGTGCCAGCAGTTACAGGACAGGGGCTGGGGCCAACGTCCTGACTTTC. Its translation: CASSYRTGAGANVLTF.

The chain couples TRBV29-1 to TRBJ2-5; D call uncertain. From germline, CDR1 is SQVTM and CDR2 ANQGSEA. This CDR3 comprises 13 residues. V gave up 6 bases and J gave up 5 bases, with 16 bases separating them. Here the CDR3 reads CSVLSKSEETQYF. CDR3 sequence (DNA): TGCAGCGTCCTGTCGAAATCCGAGGAGACCCAGTACTTC.

The chain uses TRBV4-1 and TRBJ2-1; a weak D match, TRBD1 (6 bases). Trimming took off 2 bases at V and 5 bases at J, with 16 bases between the two ends. This CDR3 has 16 amino acids. The germline gives CDR1 MGHRA, CDR2 YSYEKL. CDR3 in amino acids: CASSQSQGSLNNEQFF. The CDR3 nucleotides read TGCGCCAGCAGCCAATCACAGGGATCTCTAAACAATGAGCAGTTCTTC.

V and J are TRBV28 and TRBJ2-7, with D possibly matching TRBD1 (6 bases). Deletions cut 6 bases from V and 2 bases from J, with 11 bases between. This CDR3 is 13 amino acids long. Germline CDR1 is MDHEN and CDR2 is SYDVKM. The chain's CDR3 is CASRPTGTYEQYF. The CDR3 nucleotides read TGTGCCAGCAGGCCGACAGGTACCTACGAGCAGTACTTC.

This chain uses TRBV6-1 with TRBJ2-7, with TRBD1 matching over 7 bases. The CDR3 extends over 14 amino acids. J lost 3 bases, V lost 4 bases, and 6 bases had no gene match. Germline lookup yields CDR1 MNHNS and CDR2 SASEGT. As DNA, the CDR3 is TGTGCCAGCAGTGGACAGGGTGGGAACTACGAGCAGTACTTC. Translation: CASSGQGGNYEQYF.

This clone was counted between two and nine times. The chain couples TRBV28 to TRBJ2-2; perhaps TRBD1 as D (5 bases). From germline, CDR1 is MDHEN and CDR2 SYDVKM. This CDR3 is built from 17 residues. Between the trimmed V and J ends, which lost 4 bases and 9 bases, there was a span of 24 bases. CDR3 sequence reads: CASSSGRGGTFSRELFF. As DNA, the CDR3 is TGTGCCAGCAGTTCAGGAAGGGGCGGAACGTTCTCCCGGGAGCTGTTTTTT.

This chain connects TRBV5-1 to TRBJ2-7; TRBD1 matches at 7 bases. CDR1 SGHRS and CDR2 YFSETQ come from the germline V gene. This CDR3 has 15 residues. V lost 3 bases to trimming and J lost 4 bases; unmatched junction nucleotides: 10. CDR3 sequence: CASSSLTGRGYEQYF. CDR3 nucleotides: TGCGCCAGCAGCTCGCTGACAGGGCGCGGTTACGAGCAGTACTTC.

CDR3 nucleotides: TGTGCCAGCAGTTCCGGACTAGCGGTGTCCTACGAGCAGTACTTC. Translating gives CASSSGLAVSYEQYF. The V and J genes are TRBV2 and TRBJ2-7, with TRBD2 matching over 10 bases. CDR1 SNHLY and CDR2 FYNNEI come from the germline V gene. CDR3 length: 15 amino acids. Trimming cost V 5 bases and J 1 base; bases outside gene matches: 5.

The chain carries TRBV29-1 and TRBJ1-1, with D tentatively TRBD1 (6 bases). Per the germline V gene, CDR1 is SQVTM and CDR2 is ANQGSEA. Trimming shortened V by 7 bases and J by 10 bases, and 16 bases separated the two germline ends. The CDR3 extends over 11 amino acids. The CDR3 is CSGYRDSGAFF. CDR3 DNA: TGCAGCGGTTACAGGGATTCGGGAGCTTTCTTT.

The rearrangement joins TRBV9 to TRBJ2-1; D might be TRBD2 (7 bases). CDR1 is SGDLS and CDR2 is YYNGEE in the germline V gene. The CDR3 spans 16 residues. Trimming removed 3 bases from V and 4 bases from J, with 17 bases in between. The chain's CDR3 is CASSGGGLAVYNEQFF. The CDR3 DNA sequence: TGTGCCAGCAGCGGTGGGGGGCTAGCGGTGTACAATGAGCAGTTCTTC.

V and J are TRBV29-1 and TRBJ2-3; 8 bases match TRBD2. Germline V gene lookup returns CDR1 SQVTM and CDR2 ANQGSEA. V was clipped by 5 bases and J by 4 bases; unmatched bases: 5. The CDR3 runs to 13 residues. This CDR3 is CSVFSGAADTQYF. CDR3 nucleotide sequence: TGCAGCGTTTTTAGCGGGGCCGCAGATACGCAGTATTTT.

The chain recombines TRBV2 with TRBJ1-4; weak D call: TRBD1 (6 bases). This CDR3 region has 16 residues. Germline V gives CDR1 SNHLY, CDR2 FYNNEI. V was cut by 5 bases and J by 0 bases, with 13 bases left in between. This CDR3 reads CASSWTAHSTNEKLFF. Written as DNA, the CDR3 is TGTGCCAGCAGTTGGACAGCACATTCAACTAATGAAAAACTGTTTTTT.